Listed below are T cell receptor beta chains from one sample, sequenced in a study of control samples from healthy donors and cancer patients. Clones were read by immunoSEQ multiplex PCR, and TCRdb kept only the in-frame ones, dropping some. In the table there are more than 140,000 clones, less than 95% of which are singletons. Sequencing input: blood. The receptors derive from a man younger than 30 in good health. The CDR3 runs from the conserved cysteine through the conserved F or W. D genes are given only for firm matches. Clone size is not always given. Where it is, it says once, few, many or a class for expanded clones.

clone size: many
J gene: TRBJ2-7
V gene: TRBV7-2
D gene: NA
CDR3 DNA: TGTGCCAGCAGCCCTACCGGCTACGAGCAGTACTTC
CDR3 protein: CASSPTGYEQYF

clone size: NA
J gene: TRBJ1-1
V gene: TRBV7-2
D gene: NA
CDR3 DNA: TGTGCCAGCAGCTCACGGGGCTTGAACACTGAAGCTTTCTTT
CDR3 protein: CASSSRGLNTEAFF

clone size: NA
J gene: TRBJ1-4
V gene: TRBV28
D gene: NA
CDR3 DNA: TGTGCCAGCAGTTTCAATGCTAATGAAAAACTGTTTTTT
CDR3 protein: CASSFNANEKLFF

clone size: NA
J gene: TRBJ1-5
V gene: TRBV28
D gene: NA
CDR3 DNA: TGTGCCAGCAGTTTAAAACAGATTTCGGTGCATCAGCCCCAGCATTTT
CDR3 protein: CASSLKQISVHQPQHF

clone size: NA
J gene: TRBJ2-3
V gene: TRBV12-3/TRBV12-4
D gene: NA
CDR3 DNA: TGTGCCAGCAGTTTTGGGACTACAGATACGCAGTATTTT
CDR3 protein: CASSFGTTDTQYF

clone size: NA
J gene: TRBJ2-2
V gene: TRBV24-1
D gene: NA
CDR3 DNA: TGTGCCACCAGTGACGCCGGTTTAACCGGGGAGCTGTTTTTT
CDR3 protein: CATSDAGLTGELFF

clone size: NA
J gene: TRBJ2-5
V gene: TRBV4-3
D gene: NA
CDR3 DNA: TGCGCCAGCAGCCAAAGGGGAGGAAAAGAGACCCAGTACTTC
CDR3 protein: CASSQRGGKETQYF

clone size: NA
J gene: TRBJ1-5
V gene: TRBV6-1
D gene: NA
CDR3 DNA: TGTGCCAGCAGTGAGTGGAATAGCAATCAGCCCCAGCATTTT
CDR3 protein: CASSEWNSNQPQHF

clone size: few
J gene: TRBJ1-2
V gene: TRBV5-1
D gene: NA
CDR3 DNA: TGCGCCAGCAGCTTAAGGGAAGACTATGGCTACACCTTC
CDR3 protein: CASSLREDYGYTF

clone size: NA
J gene: TRBJ1-2
V gene: TRBV5-4
D gene: NA
CDR3 DNA: TGTGCCAGCAGCTTGGTGGCGGACTATGGCTACACCTTC
CDR3 protein: CASSLVADYGYTF

clone size: NA
J gene: TRBJ1-2
V gene: TRBV19
D gene: TRBD1
CDR3 DNA: TGTGCCAGTAGTCCGGGACAGGGAGACTATGGCTACACCTTC
CDR3 protein: CASSPGQGDYGYTF

clone size: NA
J gene: TRBJ2-2
V gene: TRBV5-1
D gene: TRBD2
CDR3 DNA: TGCGCCAGCAGCTTCCAACTAGCGGGGTCTGACGGGGAGCTGTTTTTT
CDR3 protein: CASSFQLAGSDGELFF

clone size: once
J gene: TRBJ1-1
V gene: TRBV5-1
D gene: NA
CDR3 DNA: TGCGCCAGCAGCTTGGGTCCGGGGATAGTGGGCACTGAAGCTTTCTTT
CDR3 protein: CASSLGPGIVGTEAFF

clone size: NA
J gene: TRBJ2-4
V gene: TRBV6-5
D gene: TRBD1
CDR3 DNA: TGTGCCAGCAGTACCACAGGGGGCGCAGGTTACTTC
CDR3 protein: CASSTTGGAGYF

clone size: NA
J gene: TRBJ2-2
V gene: TRBV5-1
D gene: NA
CDR3 DNA: TGCGCCAGCAGCTTGGAATCGGCGAACACCGGGGAGCTGTTTTTT
CDR3 protein: CASSLESANTGELFF

clone size: few
J gene: TRBJ1-3
V gene: TRBV5-5
D gene: NA
CDR3 DNA: TGTGCCAGCAGCCCCCTAGGCTCTTACTCTGGAAACACCATATATTTT
CDR3 protein: CASSPLGSYSGNTIYF

clone size: NA
J gene: TRBJ2-7
V gene: TRBV7-3
D gene: TRBD2
CDR3 DNA: TGTGCCAGCAGCGTCCTCCCGGGACTATCCTACGAGCAGTACTTC
CDR3 protein: CASSVLPGLSYEQYF

clone size: NA
J gene: TRBJ1-1
V gene: TRBV6-4
D gene: TRBD1
CDR3 DNA: TGTGCCAGCAGTGAGCAGGGACAGACTGAAGCTTTCTTT
CDR3 protein: CASSEQGQTEAFF

clone size: NA
J gene: TRBJ2-3
V gene: TRBV7-9
D gene: TRBD1
CDR3 DNA: TGTGCCAGCAGCTTGACAGGGTGGGAAGATACGCAGTATTTT
CDR3 protein: CASSLTGWEDTQYF

clone size: once
J gene: TRBJ1-2
V gene: TRBV7-9
D gene: NA
CDR3 DNA: TGTGCCAGCAGCCCTGGGGGGGGCATCTATGGCTACACCTTC
CDR3 protein: CASSPGGGIYGYTF

clone size: NA
J gene: TRBJ2-2
V gene: TRBV7-6
D gene: TRBD1
CDR3 DNA: TGTGCCAGCAGCTTGGGACAGGGGAACACCGGGGAGCTGTTTTTT
CDR3 protein: CASSLGQGNTGELFF

clone size: NA
J gene: TRBJ1-1
V gene: TRBV6-6
D gene: NA
CDR3 DNA: TGTGCCAGCAGAAGAGAGCGGGGCACTGAAGCTTTCTTT
CDR3 protein: CASRRERGTEAFF

clone size: NA
J gene: TRBJ2-3
V gene: TRBV5-4
D gene: TRBD2
CDR3 DNA: TGTGCCAGCAGCCGACTACTAGCGGGGGGGCCAGATACGCAGTATTTT
CDR3 protein: CASSRLLAGGPDTQYF

clone size: NA
J gene: TRBJ2-1
V gene: TRBV28
D gene: TRBD1
CDR3 DNA: TGTGCCAGCAGTCCCCGGGACAGGCCGTCCAATGAGCAGTTCTTC
CDR3 protein: CASSPRDRPSNEQFF

clone size: few
J gene: TRBJ1-4
V gene: TRBV30
D gene: TRBD1
CDR3 DNA: TGTGCCTGGAGTGTCTGGACAGGGGCGGCTGAAAAACTGTTTTTT
CDR3 protein: CAWSVWTGAAEKLFF

clone size: NA
J gene: TRBJ1-2
V gene: TRBV4-1
D gene: NA
CDR3 DNA: TGCGCCAGCAGCCAAGGCCCAGTCTATGGCTACACCTTC
CDR3 protein: CASSQGPVYGYTF

clone size: few
J gene: TRBJ1-1
V gene: TRBV5-4
D gene: TRBD1
CDR3 DNA: TGTGCCAGCAGCCTGATACAGGGGGAAGCTTTCTTT
CDR3 protein: CASSLIQGEAFF

clone size: NA
J gene: TRBJ1-5
V gene: TRBV19
D gene: NA
CDR3 DNA: TGTGCCAGTAGCCCGAAAATGGCAGGGGTCAATAGCAATCAGCCCCAGCATTTT
CDR3 protein: CASSPKMAGVNSNQPQHF

clone size: NA
J gene: TRBJ1-3
V gene: TRBV7-9
D gene: NA
CDR3 DNA: TGTGCCAGCAGCTTGACTAGGGGGAACACCATATATTTT
CDR3 protein: CASSLTRGNTIYF

clone size: NA
J gene: TRBJ1-2
V gene: TRBV7-9
D gene: NA
CDR3 DNA: TGTGCCAGCAGCCACATTACAGAGATCTATGGCTACACCTTC
CDR3 protein: CASSHITEIYGYTF

clone size: NA
J gene: TRBJ1-4
V gene: TRBV4-3
D gene: NA
CDR3 DNA: TGCGCCAGCAGCCAAGGGACCTTGGGGGTCGAAAAACTGTTTTTT
CDR3 protein: CASSQGTLGVEKLFF

clone size: NA
J gene: TRBJ1-2
V gene: TRBV15
D gene: NA
CDR3 DNA: TGTGCCACCAGCAGACAGGGTGGGGATGGCTACACCTTC
CDR3 protein: CATSRQGGDGYTF

clone size: NA
J gene: TRBJ2-7
V gene: TRBV4-2
D gene: NA
CDR3 DNA: TGTGCCAGCAGCCCGAGGACAATCTCCTACGAGCAGTACTTC
CDR3 protein: CASSPRTISYEQYF

clone size: NA
J gene: TRBJ1-2
V gene: TRBV7-9
D gene: TRBD1
CDR3 DNA: TGTGCCAGCAGCTTAGGGACAGGGGGCGCGGGGTATGGCTACACCTTC
CDR3 protein: CASSLGTGGAGYGYTF

clone size: NA
J gene: TRBJ2-1
V gene: TRBV7-2
D gene: NA
CDR3 DNA: TGTGCCAGCAGCTTAGGGGCCTCCTACAATGAGCAGTTCTTC
CDR3 protein: CASSLGASYNEQFF

clone size: NA
J gene: TRBJ2-3
V gene: TRBV21-1
D gene: NA
CDR3 DNA: TGTGCCAGCAGCCCTAGGGTCGGGCGTACCTCGGGGACAGATACGCAGTATTTT
CDR3 protein: CASSPRVGRTSGTDTQYF

clone size: NA
J gene: TRBJ1-2
V gene: TRBV5-6
D gene: NA
CDR3 DNA: TGTGCCAGCAGCTTTTTCGGGGGGCAGAGTGGCTACACCTTC
CDR3 protein: CASSFFGGQSGYTF

clone size: NA
J gene: TRBJ1-1
V gene: TRBV11-2
D gene: NA
CDR3 DNA: TGTGCCAGCAGCTTAGAACTATCCTCAGGGATGAACACTGAAGCTTTCTTT
CDR3 protein: CASSLELSSGMNTEAFF

clone size: NA
J gene: TRBJ2-5
V gene: TRBV7-2
D gene: NA
CDR3 DNA: TGTGCCAGCAGCTTCAGGCCACCCCCGGGGGAGACCCAGTACTTC
CDR3 protein: CASSFRPPPGETQYF

clone size: NA
J gene: TRBJ2-4
V gene: TRBV5-1
D gene: NA
CDR3 DNA: TGCGCCAGCAGCTCCCTGACAGCTAACAAAAACATTCAGTACTTC
CDR3 protein: CASSSLTANKNIQYF

clone size: once
J gene: TRBJ2-7
V gene: TRBV12-3/TRBV12-4
D gene: NA
CDR3 DNA: TGTGCCAGCAGTTCCTCTGCGGTCGGGCAGTACTTC
CDR3 protein: CASSSSAVGQYF

clone size: NA
J gene: TRBJ2-2
V gene: TRBV7-9
D gene: TRBD2
CDR3 DNA: TGTGCCCACACCGGGACTAGCGTCAACACCGGGGAGCTGTTTTTT
CDR3 protein: CAHTGTSVNTGELFF

clone size: once
J gene: TRBJ2-7
V gene: TRBV7-2
D gene: NA
CDR3 DNA: TGTGCCAGCAGCTCCCGGCGCAGCTCCTACGAGCAGTACTTC
CDR3 protein: CASSSRRSSYEQYF

clone size: NA
J gene: TRBJ2-3
V gene: TRBV7-4
D gene: NA
CDR3 DNA: TGTGCCAGCAGCTGCCCGGGACGGCTTAGCACAGATACGCAGTATTTT
CDR3 protein: CASSCPGRLSTDTQYF

clone size: NA
J gene: TRBJ1-1
V gene: TRBV7-9
D gene: NA
CDR3 DNA: TGTGCCAGCAGCTTAGGAATGGGGCGGAGCACTGAAGCTTTCTTT
CDR3 protein: CASSLGMGRSTEAFF

clone size: NA
J gene: TRBJ2-3
V gene: TRBV2
D gene: NA
CDR3 DNA: TGTGCCAGCAGTGAAGGTTCTGGCGATACGCAGTATTTT
CDR3 protein: CASSEGSGDTQYF

clone size: NA
J gene: TRBJ1-1
V gene: TRBV6-5
D gene: NA
CDR3 DNA: TGTGCCAGCAGTTCCCTTACAGGGAAGTACACTGAAGCTTTCTTT
CDR3 protein: CASSSLTGKYTEAFF

clone size: NA
J gene: TRBJ1-2
V gene: TRBV4-3
D gene: NA
CDR3 DNA: TGCGCCAGCAGCCAAGTTCGTCTAACAGGAGCTTTTTATGGCTACACCTTC
CDR3 protein: CASSQVRLTGAFYGYTF